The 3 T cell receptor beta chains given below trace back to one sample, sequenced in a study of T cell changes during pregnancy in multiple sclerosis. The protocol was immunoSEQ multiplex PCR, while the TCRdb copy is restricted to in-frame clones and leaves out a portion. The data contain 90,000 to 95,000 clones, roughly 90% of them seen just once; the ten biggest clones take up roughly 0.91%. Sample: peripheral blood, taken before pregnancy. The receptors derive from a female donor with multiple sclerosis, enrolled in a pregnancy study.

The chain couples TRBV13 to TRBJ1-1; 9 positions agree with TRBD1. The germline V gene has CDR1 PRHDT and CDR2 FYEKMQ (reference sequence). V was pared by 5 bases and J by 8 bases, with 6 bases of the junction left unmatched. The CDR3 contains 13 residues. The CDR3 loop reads CASSLQGAGEAFF. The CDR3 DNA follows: TGTGCCAGCAGCCTACAGGGGGCTGGCGAAGCTTTCTTT. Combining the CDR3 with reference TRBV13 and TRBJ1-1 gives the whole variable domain AAGVIQSPRHLIKEKRETATLKCYPIPRHDTVYWYQQGPGQDPQFLISFYEKMQSDKGSIPDRFSAQQFSDYHSELNMSSLELGDSALYFCASSLQGAGEAFFGQGTRLTVV.

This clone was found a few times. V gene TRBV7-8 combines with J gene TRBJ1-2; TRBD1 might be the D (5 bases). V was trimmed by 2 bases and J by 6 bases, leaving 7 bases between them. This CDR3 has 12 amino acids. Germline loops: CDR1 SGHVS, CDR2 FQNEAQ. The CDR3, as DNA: TGTGCCAGCAGCTTAAGGGGCGATGGCTACACCTTC. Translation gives CASSLRGDGYTF.

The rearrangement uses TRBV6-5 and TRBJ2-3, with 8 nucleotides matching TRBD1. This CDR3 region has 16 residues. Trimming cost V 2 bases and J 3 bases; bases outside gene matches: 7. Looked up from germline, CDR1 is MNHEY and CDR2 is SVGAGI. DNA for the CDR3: TGTGCCAGCAGTTACGCGGACAGGGCATTTACAGATACGCAGTATTTT. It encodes CASSYADRAFTDTQYF.